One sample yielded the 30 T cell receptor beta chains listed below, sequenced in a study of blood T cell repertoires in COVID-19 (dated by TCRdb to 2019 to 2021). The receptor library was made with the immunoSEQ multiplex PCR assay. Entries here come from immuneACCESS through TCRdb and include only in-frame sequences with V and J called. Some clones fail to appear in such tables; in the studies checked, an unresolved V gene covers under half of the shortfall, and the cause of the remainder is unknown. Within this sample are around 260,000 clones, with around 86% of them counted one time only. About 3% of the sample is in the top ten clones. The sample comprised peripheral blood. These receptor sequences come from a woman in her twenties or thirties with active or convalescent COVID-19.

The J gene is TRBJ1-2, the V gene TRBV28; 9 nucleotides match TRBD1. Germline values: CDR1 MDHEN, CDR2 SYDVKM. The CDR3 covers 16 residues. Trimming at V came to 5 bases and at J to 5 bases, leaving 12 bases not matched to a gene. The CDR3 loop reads CASSPPGGTGLYGYTF. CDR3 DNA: TGTGCCAGCAGTCCCCCGGGTGGGACAGGGTTGTATGGCTACACCTTC.

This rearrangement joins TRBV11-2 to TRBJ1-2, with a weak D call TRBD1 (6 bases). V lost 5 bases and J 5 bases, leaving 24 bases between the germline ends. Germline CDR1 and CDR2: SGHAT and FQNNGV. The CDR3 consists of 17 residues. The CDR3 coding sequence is TGTGCCAGCAGCGCGAGGACAGACGGCTTGAGAAATTATGGCTACACCTTC. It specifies CASSARTDGLRNYGYTF.

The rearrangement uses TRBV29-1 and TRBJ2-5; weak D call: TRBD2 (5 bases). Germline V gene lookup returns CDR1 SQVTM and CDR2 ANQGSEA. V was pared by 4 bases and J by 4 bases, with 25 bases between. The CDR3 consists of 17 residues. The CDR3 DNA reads TGCAGCGTTGGAGGAAAGTTTCCGGGAACATTTCCAGAGACCCAGTACTTC. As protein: CSVGGKFPGTFPETQYF. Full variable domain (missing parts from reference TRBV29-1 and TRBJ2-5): SAVISQKPSRDICQRGTSLTIQCQVDSQVTMMFWYRQQPGQSLTLIATANQGSEATYESGFVIDKFPISRPNLTFSTLTVSNMSPEDSSIYLCSVGGKFPGTFPETQYFGPGTRLLVL.

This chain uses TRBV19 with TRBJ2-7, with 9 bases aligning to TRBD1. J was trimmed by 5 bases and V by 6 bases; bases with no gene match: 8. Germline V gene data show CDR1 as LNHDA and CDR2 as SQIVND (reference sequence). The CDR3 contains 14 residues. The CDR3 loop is CASSNDRGRNEQYF. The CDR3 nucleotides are TGTGCCAGTAGCAATGACAGGGGGAGGAACGAGCAGTACTTC.

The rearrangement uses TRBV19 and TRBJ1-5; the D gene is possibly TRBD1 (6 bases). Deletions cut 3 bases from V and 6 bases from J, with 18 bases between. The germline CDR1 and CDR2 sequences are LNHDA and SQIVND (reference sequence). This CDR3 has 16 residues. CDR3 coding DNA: TGTGCCAGTAGTATCACCCCCTGGGGAGGGGGTCAGCCCCAGCATTTT. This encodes CASSITPWGGGQPQHF.

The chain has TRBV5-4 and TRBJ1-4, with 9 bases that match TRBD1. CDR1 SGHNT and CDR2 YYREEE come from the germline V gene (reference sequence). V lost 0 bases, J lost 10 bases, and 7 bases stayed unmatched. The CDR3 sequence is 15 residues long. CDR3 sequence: CASSLGTGAMVKLFF. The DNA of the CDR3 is TGTGCCAGCAGCTTGGGGACAGGGGCAATGGTAAAACTGTTTTTT.

The CDR3 DNA reads TGTGCCGCCTCCCGGGGAGGATACAATGAGCAGTTCTTC. It specifies CAASRGGYNEQFF. This rearrangement joins TRBV5-4 to TRBJ2-1, with D possibly TRBD2 on 6 matching bases. CDR3 length equals 13 residues. Germline V gene sequence: CDR1 SGHNT, CDR2 YYREEE (reference sequence). V was trimmed by 10 bases and J by 4 bases, leaving 15 bases between them.

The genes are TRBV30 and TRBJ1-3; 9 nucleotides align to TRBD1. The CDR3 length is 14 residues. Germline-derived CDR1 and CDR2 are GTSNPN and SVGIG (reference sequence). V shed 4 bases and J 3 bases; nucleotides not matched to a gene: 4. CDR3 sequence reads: CAWKQGAIGNTIYF. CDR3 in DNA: TGTGCCTGGAAACAGGGGGCGATTGGAAACACCATATATTTT.

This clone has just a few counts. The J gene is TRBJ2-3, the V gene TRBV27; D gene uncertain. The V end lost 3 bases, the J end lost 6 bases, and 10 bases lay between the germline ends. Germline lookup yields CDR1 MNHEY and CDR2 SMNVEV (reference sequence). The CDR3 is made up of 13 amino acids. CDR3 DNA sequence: TGTGCCAGCAGTTTTGGCCCCCCCGATACGCAGTATTTT. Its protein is CASSFGPPDTQYF.

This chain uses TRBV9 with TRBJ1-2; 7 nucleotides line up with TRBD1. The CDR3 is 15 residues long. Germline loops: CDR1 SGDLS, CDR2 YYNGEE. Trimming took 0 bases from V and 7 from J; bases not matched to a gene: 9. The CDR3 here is CASSVDPGAGGGYTF. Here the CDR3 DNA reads TGTGCCAGCAGCGTAGATCCCGGGGCAGGGGGTGGCTACACCTTC.

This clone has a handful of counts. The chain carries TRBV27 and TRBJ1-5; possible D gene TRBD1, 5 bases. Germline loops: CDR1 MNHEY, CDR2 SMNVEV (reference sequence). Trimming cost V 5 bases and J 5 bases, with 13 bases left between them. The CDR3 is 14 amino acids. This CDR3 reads CASSAEQGDQPQHF. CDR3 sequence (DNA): TGTGCCAGCAGTGCGGAGCAAGGGGATCAGCCCCAGCATTTT.

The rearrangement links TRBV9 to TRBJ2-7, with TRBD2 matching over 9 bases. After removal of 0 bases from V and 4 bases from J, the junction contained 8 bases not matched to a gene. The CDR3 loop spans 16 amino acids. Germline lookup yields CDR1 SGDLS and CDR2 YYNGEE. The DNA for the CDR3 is TGTGCCAGCAGCGTAGGGGGTAGCGGGGGCCCTTACGAGCAGTACTTC. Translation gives CASSVGGSGGPYEQYF.

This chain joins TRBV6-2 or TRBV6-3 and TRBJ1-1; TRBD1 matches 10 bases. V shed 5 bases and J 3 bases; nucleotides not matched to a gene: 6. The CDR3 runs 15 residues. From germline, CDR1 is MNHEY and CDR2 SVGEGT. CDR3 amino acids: CASSPLTGGYTEAFF. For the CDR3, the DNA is TGTGCCAGCAGTCCACTGACAGGGGGCTACACTGAAGCTTTCTTT.

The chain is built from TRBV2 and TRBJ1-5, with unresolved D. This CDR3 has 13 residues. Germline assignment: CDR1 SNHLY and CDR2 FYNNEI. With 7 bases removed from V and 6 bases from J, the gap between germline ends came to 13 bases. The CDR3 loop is CASTRTGSQPQHF. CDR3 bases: TGTGCCAGCACCCGGACTGGGAGTCAGCCCCAGCATTTT.

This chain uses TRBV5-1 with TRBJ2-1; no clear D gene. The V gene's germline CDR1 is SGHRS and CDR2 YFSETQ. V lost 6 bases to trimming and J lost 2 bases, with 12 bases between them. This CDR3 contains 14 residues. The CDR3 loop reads CASTGSRPYNEQFF. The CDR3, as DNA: TGCGCCAGCACCGGGTCCCGCCCCTACAATGAGCAGTTCTTC.

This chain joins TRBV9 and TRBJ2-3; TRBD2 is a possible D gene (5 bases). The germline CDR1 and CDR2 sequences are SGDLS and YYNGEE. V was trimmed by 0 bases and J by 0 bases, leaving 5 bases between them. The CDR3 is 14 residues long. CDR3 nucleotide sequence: TGTGCCAGCAGCGTAGGGACTAGCACAGATACGCAGTATTTT. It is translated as CASSVGTSTDTQYF.

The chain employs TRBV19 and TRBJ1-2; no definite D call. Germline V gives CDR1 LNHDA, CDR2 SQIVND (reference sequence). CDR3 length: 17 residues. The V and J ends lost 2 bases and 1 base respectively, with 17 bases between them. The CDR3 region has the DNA TGTGCCAGTAGTATAAAAAAGCGGCGACCCCTTAACTATGGCTACACCTTC. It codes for CASSIKKRRPLNYGYTF.

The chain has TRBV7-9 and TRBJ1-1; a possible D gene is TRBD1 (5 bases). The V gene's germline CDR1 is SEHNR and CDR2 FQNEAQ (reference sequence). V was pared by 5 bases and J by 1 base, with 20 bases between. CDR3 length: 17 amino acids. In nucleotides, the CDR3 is TGTGCCAGCAGCCCACGACGGTTACAGGCGTCGAACACTGAAGCTTTCTTT. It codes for CASSPRRLQASNTEAFF.

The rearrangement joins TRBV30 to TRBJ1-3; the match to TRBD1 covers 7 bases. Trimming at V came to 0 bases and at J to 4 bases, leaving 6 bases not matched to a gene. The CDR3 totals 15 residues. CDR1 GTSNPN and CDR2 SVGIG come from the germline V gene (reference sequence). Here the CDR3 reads CAWSVQGGFGNTIYF. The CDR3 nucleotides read TGTGCCTGGAGTGTACAAGGGGGCTTCGGAAACACCATATATTTT. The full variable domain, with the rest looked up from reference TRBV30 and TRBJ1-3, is SQTIHQWPATLVQPVGSPLSLECTVEGTSNPNLYWYRQAAGRGLQLLFYSVGIGQISSEVPQNLSASRPQDRQFILSSKKLLLSDSGFYLCAWSVQGGFGNTIYFGEGSWLTVV.

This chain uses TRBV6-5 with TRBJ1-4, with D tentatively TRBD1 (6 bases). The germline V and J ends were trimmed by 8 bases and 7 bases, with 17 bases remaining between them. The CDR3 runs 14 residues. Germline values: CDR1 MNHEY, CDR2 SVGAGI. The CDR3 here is CASHSRGWPEKLFF. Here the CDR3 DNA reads TGTGCCAGCCATAGCAGGGGTTGGCCTGAAAAACTGTTTTTT.

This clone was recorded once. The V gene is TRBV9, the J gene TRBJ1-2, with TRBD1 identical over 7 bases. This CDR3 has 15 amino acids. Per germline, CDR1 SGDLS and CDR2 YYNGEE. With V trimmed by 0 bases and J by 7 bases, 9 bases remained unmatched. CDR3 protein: CASSVEARGSAGYTF. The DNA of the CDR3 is TGTGCCAGCAGCGTAGAGGCCAGGGGGTCGGCTGGCTACACCTTC. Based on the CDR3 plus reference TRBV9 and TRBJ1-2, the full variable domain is DSGVTQTPKHLITATGQRVTLRCSPRSGDLSVYWYQQSLDQGLQFLIQYYNGEERAKGNILERFSAQQFPDLHSELNLSSLELGDSALYFCASSVEARGSAGYTFGSGTRLTVV.

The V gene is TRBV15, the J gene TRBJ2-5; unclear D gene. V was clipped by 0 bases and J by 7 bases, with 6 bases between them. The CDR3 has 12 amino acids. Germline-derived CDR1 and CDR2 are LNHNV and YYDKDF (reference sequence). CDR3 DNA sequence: TGTGCCACCAGCAGAGATCAACTGACCCAGTACTTC. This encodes CATSRDQLTQYF.

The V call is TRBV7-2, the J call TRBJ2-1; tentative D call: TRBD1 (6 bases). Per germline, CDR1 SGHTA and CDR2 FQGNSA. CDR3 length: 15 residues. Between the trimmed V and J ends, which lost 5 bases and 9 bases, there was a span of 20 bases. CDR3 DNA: TGTGCCAGCAGCCCAGAGGGTATTAGAGGGGGTGAGCAGTTCTTC. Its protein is CASSPEGIRGGEQFF.

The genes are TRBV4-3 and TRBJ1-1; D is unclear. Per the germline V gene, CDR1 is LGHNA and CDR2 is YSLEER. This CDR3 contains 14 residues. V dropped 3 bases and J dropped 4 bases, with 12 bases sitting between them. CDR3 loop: CASSQAGSATEAFF. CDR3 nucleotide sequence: TGCGCCAGCAGCCAGGCCGGGAGCGCCACTGAAGCTTTCTTT.

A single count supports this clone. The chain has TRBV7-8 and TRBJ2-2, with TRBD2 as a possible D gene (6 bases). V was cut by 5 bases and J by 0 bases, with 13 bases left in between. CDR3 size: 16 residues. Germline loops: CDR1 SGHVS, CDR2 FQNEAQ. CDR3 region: CASSPMGLSNTGELFF. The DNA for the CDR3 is TGTGCCAGCAGCCCGATGGGACTGTCGAACACCGGGGAGCTGTTTTTT.

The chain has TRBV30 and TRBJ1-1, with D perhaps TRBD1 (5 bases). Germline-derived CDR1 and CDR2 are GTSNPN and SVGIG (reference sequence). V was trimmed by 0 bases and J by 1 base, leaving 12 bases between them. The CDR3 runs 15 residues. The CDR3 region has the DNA TGTGCCTGGAGTGTACCTGACAGACAGAACACTGAAGCTTTCTTT. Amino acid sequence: CAWSVPDRQNTEAFF. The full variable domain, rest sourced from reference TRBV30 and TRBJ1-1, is SQTIHQWPATLVQPVGSPLSLECTVEGTSNPNLYWYRQAAGRGLQLLFYSVGIGQISSEVPQNLSASRPQDRQFILSSKKLLLSDSGFYLCAWSVPDRQNTEAFFGQGTRLTVV.

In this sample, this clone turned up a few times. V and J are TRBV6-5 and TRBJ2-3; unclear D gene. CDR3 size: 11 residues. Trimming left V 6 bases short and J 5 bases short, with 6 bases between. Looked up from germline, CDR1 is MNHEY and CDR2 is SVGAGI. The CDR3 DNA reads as TGTGCCAGCAGGAAGAGAGATACGCAGTATTTT. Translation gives CASRKRDTQYF.

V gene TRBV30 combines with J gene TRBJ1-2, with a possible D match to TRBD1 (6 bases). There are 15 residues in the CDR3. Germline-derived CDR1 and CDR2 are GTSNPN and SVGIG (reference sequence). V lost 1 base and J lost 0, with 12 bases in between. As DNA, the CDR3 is TGTGCCTGGAGTGAGGGGGGGTTAGCTAACTATGGCTACACCTTC. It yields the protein CAWSEGGLANYGYTF.

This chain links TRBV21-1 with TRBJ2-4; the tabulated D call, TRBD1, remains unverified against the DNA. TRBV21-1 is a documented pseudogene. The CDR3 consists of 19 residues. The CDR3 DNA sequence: TGTGCCAGCAGCAAGGCACCAGACGGCCAGGGGGCTTCCAAAAACATTCAGTACTTC. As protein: CASSKAPDGQGASKNIQYF.

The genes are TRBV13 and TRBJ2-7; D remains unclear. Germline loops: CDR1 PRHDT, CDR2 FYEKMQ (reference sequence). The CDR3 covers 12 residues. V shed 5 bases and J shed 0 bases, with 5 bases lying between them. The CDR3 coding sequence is TGTGCCAGCAGCATCCGCTCCTACGAGCAGTACTTC. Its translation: CASSIRSYEQYF.